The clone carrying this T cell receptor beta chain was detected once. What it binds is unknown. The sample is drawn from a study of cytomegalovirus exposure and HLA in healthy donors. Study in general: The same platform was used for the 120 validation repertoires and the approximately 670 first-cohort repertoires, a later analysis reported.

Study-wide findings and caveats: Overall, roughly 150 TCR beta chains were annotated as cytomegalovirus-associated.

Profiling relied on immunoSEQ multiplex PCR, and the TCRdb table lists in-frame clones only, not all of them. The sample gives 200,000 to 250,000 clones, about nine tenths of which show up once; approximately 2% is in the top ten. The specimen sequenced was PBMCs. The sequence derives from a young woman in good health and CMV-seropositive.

CDR3 region: CASSSIAGGYNEQFF. CDR3 DNA sequence: TGTGCCAGCAGCTCCATAGCGGGAGGGTACAATGAGCAGTTCTTC. The chain uses TRBV7-3 and TRBJ2-1, with 11 positions matching TRBD2. Trimming at V came to 4 bases and at J to 4 bases, leaving 3 bases not matched to a gene. The germline gives CDR1 SGHTA, CDR2 FQGTGA. The CDR3 totals 15 residues.